Listed below are T cell receptor beta chains from one sample, sequenced in a study of type 1 and type 2 diabetes patients. TCRdb re-called the multiplex PCR reads through MiXCR, storing one row per CDR3 protein. The sample lists about 290,000 distinct CDR3 sequences; roughly 44% were seen once. Specimen: peripheral blood mononuclear cells (PBMCs). The receptors were gathered from a man aged 18 to 30 with type 2 diabetes. Both conserved end residues are part of each CDR3. The D gene is left open where the match is weak. The listing skips clone size in some rows; elsewhere it reads once, few, many or a size class.

V gene	D gene	CDR3 length	J gene	clone size	CDR3 protein	CDR3 DNA
TRBV7-3	NA	14	TRBJ1-2	NA	CASSIDRPNYGYTF	TGTGCCAGTAGTATCGACAGACCGAACTATGGCTACACCTTC
TRBV7-8	NA	13	TRBJ1-1	NA	CASSLEVSTEAFF	TGTGCCAGCAGCTTAGAAGTCAGCACTGAAGCTTTCTTT
TRBV5-1	TRBD2	11	TRBJ2-7	NA	CASSWGGEQYF	TGCGCCAGCAGCTGGGGGGGCGAGCAGTACTTC
TRBV7-2	TRBD1	14	TRBJ1-1	many	CASSVRQGNTEAFF	TGTGCCAGCAGCGTCCGACAGGGTAACACTGAAGCTTTCTTT
TRBV7-6	NA	14	TRBJ1-2	NA	CASSSGPTNYGYTF	TGTGCCAGCAGCTCGGGGCCTACTAACTATGGCTACACCTTC
TRBV29-1	NA	11	TRBJ2-7	NA	CSVEGGTEQYF	TGCAGCGTTGAGGGGGGTACCGAGCAGTACTTC
TRBV14	NA	13	TRBJ2-5	many	CASSQDELGPQYF	TGTGCCAGCAGCCAAGACGAGCTTGGGCCCCAGTACTTC
TRBV6-6	NA	14	TRBJ2-1	few	CAISGRGGGNEQFF	TGTGCCATCTCTGGCAGGGGTGGAGGCAATGAGCAGTTCTTC
TRBV19	NA	15	TRBJ2-7	NA	CASSNLTPNLGEQYF	TGTGCCAGTAGTAACCTCACCCCCAACCTGGGCGAGCAGTACTTC
TRBV13	NA	13	TRBJ1-1	NA	CASSGAVNTEAFF	TGTGCCAGCAGTGGCGCAGTGAACACTGAAGCTTTCTTT
TRBV19	TRBD2	15	TRBJ2-7	NA	CASSILAASSYEQYF	TGTGCCAGTAGTATACTAGCGGCGAGCTCCTACGAGCAGTACTTC
TRBV2	NA	13	TRBJ2-4	NA	CASGRDVQNIQYF	TGTGCCAGCGGGCGTGACGTTCAAAACATTCAGTACTTC
TRBV20-1	TRBD1	15	TRBJ1-6	NA	CSASPKTGRGSPLHF	TGCAGTGCTTCCCCAAAGACAGGGCGAGGGTCACCCCTCCACTTT
TRBV15	TRBD2	20	TRBJ2-1	few	CATSGWASGRRASSYNEQFF	TGTGCCACCAGCGGCTGGGCTAGCGGGAGGAGGGCTAGCTCCTACAATGAGCAGTTCTTC
TRBV10-3	NA	13	TRBJ2-1	NA	CASRRQENNEQFF	TGTGCCAGCAGAAGACAGGAAAACAATGAGCAGTTCTTC
TRBV30	NA	15	TRBJ2-6	NA	CAWSAGSSGANVLTF	TGTGCCTGGAGTGCGGGGAGCTCTGGGGCCAACGTCCTGACTTTC
TRBV6-5	TRBD1	15	TRBJ1-1	few	CASSELGTANDEAFF	TGTGCCAGCAGTGAGCTGGGGACAGCGAATGATGAAGCTTTCTTT
TRBV6-5	NA	13	TRBJ1-6	few	CASKGLYNSPLHF	TGTGCCAGCAAAGGGCTATATAATTCACCCCTCCACTTT
TRBV7-3	NA	14	TRBJ2-1	NA	CASNPMGQNNEQFF	TGTGCCAGCAACCCGATGGGGCAGAACAATGAGCAGTTCTTC
TRBV29-1	NA	14	TRBJ2-5	NA	CSVGVASGQETQYF	TGCAGCGTTGGGGTTGCGAGCGGTCAAGAGACCCAGTACTTC
TRBV9	NA	16	TRBJ2-7	NA	CASSVLGARQYYEQYF	TGTGCCAGCAGCGTACTGGGGGCGAGGCAGTACTACGAGCAGTACTTC
TRBV6-1	TRBD1	15	TRBJ1-2	NA	CASSAGQGGRYGYTF	TGTGCCAGCAGCGCCGGACAGGGGGGAAGGTATGGCTACACCTTC
TRBV19	NA	13	TRBJ2-2	few	CASSPNSSGELFF	TGTGCCAGTAGTCCTAACTCCTCCGGGGAGCTGTTTTTT
TRBV30	NA	11	TRBJ1-2	NA	CAWSRSYGYTF	TGTGCCTGGAGCAGATCCTATGGCTACACCTTC
TRBV19	NA	14	TRBJ1-4	NA	CASNNFTTAEKLFF	TGTGCCAGTAACAACTTTACGACCGCCGAAAAACTGTTTTTT
TRBV27	NA	15	TRBJ1-2	few	CASSLLYLSDAGYTF	TGTGCCAGCAGTTTATTATACCTCTCTGACGCTGGCTACACCTTC